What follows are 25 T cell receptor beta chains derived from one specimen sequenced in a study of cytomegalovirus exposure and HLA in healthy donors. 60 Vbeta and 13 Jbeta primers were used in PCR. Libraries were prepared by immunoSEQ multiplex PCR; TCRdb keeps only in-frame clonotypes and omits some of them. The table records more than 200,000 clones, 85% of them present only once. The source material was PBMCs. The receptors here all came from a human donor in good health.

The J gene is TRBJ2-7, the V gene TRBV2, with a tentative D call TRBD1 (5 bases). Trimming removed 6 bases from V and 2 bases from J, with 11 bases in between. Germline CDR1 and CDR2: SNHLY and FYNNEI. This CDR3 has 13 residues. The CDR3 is CASRDTTTYEQYF. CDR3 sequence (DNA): TGTGCCAGCAGGGACACGACGACCTACGAGCAGTACTTC.

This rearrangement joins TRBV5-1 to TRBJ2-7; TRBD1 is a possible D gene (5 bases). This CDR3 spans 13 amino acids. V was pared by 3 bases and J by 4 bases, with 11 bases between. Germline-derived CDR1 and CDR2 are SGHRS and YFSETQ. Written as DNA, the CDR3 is TGCGCCAGCAGCTCACAGACAGATTACGAGCAGTACTTC. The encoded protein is CASSSQTDYEQYF.

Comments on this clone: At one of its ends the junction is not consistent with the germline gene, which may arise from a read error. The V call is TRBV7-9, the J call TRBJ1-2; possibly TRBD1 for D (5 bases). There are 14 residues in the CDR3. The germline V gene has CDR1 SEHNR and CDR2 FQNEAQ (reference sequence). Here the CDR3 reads CSSSPPLRGRGYTF. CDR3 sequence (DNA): TGTTCCAGCAGCCCCCCCTTAAGGGGCAGAGGCTACACCTTC.

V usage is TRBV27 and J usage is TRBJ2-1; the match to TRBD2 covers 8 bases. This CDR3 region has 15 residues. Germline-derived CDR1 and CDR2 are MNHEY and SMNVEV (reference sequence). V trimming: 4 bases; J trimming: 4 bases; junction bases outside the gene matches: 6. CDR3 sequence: CASSSGLAGYNEQFF. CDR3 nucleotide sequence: TGTGCCAGCAGTTCCGGACTAGCAGGTTACAATGAGCAGTTCTTC.

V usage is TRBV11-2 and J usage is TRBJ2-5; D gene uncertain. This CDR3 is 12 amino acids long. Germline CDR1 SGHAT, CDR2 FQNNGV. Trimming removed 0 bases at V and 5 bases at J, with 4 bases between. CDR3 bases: TGTGCCAGCAGCTTAGATCTGGAGACCCAGTACTTC. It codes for CASSLDLETQYF.

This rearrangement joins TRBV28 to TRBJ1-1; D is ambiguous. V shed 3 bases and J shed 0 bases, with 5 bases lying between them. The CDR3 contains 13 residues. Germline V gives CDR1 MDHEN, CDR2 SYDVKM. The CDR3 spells CASSFNMNTEAFF. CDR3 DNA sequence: TGTGCCAGCAGTTTTAATATGAACACTGAAGCTTTCTTT.

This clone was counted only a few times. This CDR3 reads CASSYTPDRADYGYTF. The CDR3 region has the DNA TGTGCCAGCAGCTACACCCCGGACAGGGCGGACTATGGCTACACCTTC. The V gene is TRBV6-5, the J gene TRBJ1-2; 8 positions agree with TRBD1. This CDR3 has 16 amino acids. With V trimmed by 6 bases and J by 3 bases, 12 bases remained unmatched. CDR1 MNHEY and CDR2 SVGAGI come from the germline V gene.

This chain's CDR3 is CASSAPGLAFNEQFF. The DNA for the CDR3 is TGTGCCAGCAGCGCACCGGGACTAGCATTCAATGAGCAGTTCTTC. This chain links TRBV7-2 with TRBJ2-1; TRBD2 aligns across 9 bases. V was clipped by 5 bases and J by 6 bases; unmatched bases: 8. In germline, CDR1 is SGHTA, CDR2 FQGNSA. The CDR3 is 15 amino acids.

The CDR3 region has the DNA TGTGCCAGCAGTTACCCGACTAGCGGGAGAGACGAGCAGTACTTC. Translated: CASSYPTSGRDEQYF. This sequence joins TRBV6-5 and TRBJ2-7, with 12 bases fitting TRBD2. The CDR3 loop spans 15 amino acids. V lost 2 bases, J lost 5 bases, and 4 bases stayed unmatched. Germline V gene lookup returns CDR1 MNHEY and CDR2 SVGAGI.

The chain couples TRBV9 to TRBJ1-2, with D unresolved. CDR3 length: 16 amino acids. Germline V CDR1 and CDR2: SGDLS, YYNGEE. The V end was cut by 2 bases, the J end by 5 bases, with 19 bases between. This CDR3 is CASSVASGNLWYGYTF. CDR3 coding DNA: TGTGCCAGCAGCGTTGCGTCGGGGAACCTTTGGTATGGCTACACCTTC.

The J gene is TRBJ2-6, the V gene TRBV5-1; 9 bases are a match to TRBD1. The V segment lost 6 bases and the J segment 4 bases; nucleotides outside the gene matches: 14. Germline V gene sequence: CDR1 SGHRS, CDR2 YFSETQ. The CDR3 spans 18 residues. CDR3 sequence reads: CASIPGTGRLTGANVLTF. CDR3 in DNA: TGCGCCAGCATCCCCGGGACAGGGAGATTGACCGGGGCCAACGTCCTGACTTTC.

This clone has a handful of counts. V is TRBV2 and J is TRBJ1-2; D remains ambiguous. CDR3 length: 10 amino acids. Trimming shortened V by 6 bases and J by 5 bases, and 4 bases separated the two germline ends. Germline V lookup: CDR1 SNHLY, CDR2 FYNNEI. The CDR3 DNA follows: TGTGCCAGCAGGCTATATGGCTACACCTTC. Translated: CASRLYGYTF.

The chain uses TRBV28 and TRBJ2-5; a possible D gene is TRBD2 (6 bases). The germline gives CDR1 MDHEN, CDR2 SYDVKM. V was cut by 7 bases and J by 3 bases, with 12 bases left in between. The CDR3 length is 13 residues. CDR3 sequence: CASTRGDEETQYF. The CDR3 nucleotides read TGTGCCAGCACTCGCGGGGACGAAGAGACCCAGTACTTC.

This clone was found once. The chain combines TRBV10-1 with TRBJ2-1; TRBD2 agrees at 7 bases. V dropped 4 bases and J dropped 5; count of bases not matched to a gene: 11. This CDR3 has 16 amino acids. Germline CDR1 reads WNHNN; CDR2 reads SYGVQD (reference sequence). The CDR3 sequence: CASSGGRGLTNNEQFF. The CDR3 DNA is TGCGCCAGCAGTGGGGGGAGGGGACTGACCAACAATGAGCAGTTCTTC.

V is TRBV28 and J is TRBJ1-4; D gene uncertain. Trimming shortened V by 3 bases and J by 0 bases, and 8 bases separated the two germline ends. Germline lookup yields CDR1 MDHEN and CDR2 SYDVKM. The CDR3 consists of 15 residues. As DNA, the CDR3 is TGTGCCAGCAGTTTTATGGGCTCAACTAATGAAAAACTGTTTTTT. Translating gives CASSFMGSTNEKLFF.

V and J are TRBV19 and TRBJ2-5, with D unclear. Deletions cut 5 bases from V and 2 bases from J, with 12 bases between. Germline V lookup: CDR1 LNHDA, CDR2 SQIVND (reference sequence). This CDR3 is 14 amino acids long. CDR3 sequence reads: CASSYSGYQETQYF. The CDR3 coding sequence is TGTGCCAGTAGTTACTCAGGATATCAAGAGACCCAGTACTTC.

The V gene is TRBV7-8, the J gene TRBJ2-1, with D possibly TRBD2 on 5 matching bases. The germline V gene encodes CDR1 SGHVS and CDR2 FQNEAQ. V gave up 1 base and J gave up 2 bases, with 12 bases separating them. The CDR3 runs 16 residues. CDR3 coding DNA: TGTGCCAGCAGCTTAGAGTTCGGGGTAACCTACAATGAGCAGTTCTTC. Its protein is CASSLEFGVTYNEQFF.

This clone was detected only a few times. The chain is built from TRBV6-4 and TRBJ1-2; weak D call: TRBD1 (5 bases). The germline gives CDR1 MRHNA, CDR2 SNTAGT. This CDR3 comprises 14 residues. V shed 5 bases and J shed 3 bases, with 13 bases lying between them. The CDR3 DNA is TGTGCCAGCAGTCCCGGGGGGACTCACTATGGCTACACCTTC. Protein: CASSPGGTHYGYTF.

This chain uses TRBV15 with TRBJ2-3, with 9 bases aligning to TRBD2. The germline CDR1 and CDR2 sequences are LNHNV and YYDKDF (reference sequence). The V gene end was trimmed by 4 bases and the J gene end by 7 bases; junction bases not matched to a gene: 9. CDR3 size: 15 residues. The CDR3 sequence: CATSTRTSALNTQYF. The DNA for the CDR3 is TGTGCCACCAGCACCCGGACTAGCGCATTGAATACGCAGTATTTT.

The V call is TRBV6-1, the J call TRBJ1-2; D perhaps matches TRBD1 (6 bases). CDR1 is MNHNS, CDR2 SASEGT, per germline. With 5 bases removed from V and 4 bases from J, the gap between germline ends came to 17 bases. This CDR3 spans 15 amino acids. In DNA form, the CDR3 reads TGTGCCAGCAGTATGCAGGGGAGGGAGAGCTATGGCTACACCTTC. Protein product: CASSMQGRESYGYTF.

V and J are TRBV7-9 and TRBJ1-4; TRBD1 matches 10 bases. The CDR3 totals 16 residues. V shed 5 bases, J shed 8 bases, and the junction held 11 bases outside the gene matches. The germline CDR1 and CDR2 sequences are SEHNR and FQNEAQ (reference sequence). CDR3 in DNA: TGTGCCAGCAGCGAGGGACAGGGGTTTCAGGAGGAAAAACTGTTTTTT. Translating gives CASSEGQGFQEEKLFF.

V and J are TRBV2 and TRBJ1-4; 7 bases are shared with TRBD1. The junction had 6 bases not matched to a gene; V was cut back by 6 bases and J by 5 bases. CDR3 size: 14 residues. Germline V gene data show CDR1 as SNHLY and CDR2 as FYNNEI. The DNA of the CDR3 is TGTGCCAGCAGGGATGGGACAGCGAATGAAAAACTGTTTTTT. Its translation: CASRDGTANEKLFF.

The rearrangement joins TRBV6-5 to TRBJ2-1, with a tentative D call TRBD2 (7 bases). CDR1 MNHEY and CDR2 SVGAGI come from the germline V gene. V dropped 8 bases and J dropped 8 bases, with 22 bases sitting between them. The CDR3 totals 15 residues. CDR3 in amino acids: CASRGAGKGADEQFF. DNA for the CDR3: TGTGCCAGCCGGGGGGCGGGCAAGGGTGCAGATGAGCAGTTCTTC.

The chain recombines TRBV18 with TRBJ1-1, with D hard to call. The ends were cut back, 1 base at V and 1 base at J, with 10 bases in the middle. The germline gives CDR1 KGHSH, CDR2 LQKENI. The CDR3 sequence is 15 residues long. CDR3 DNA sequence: TGTGCCAGCTCACCACAGGAACAGACGAACACTGAAGCTTTCTTT. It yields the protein CASSPQEQTNTEAFF.

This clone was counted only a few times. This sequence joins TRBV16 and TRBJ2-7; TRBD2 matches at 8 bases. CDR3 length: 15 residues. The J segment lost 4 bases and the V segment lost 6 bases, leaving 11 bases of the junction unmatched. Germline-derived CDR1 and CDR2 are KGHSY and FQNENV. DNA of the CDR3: TGTGCCAGCAGTGTCCGTGGAGCGGGAGCTTACGAGCAGTACTTC. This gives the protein CASSVRGAGAYEQYF. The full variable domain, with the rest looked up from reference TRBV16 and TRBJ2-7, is GEEVAQTPKHLVRGEGQKAKLYCAPIKGHSYVFWYQQVLKNEFKFLISFQNENVFDETGMPKERFSAKCLPNSPCSLEIQATKLEDSAVYFCASSVRGAGAYEQYFGPGTRLTVT.